This T cell receptor beta chain was retrieved from a study of blood T cell repertoires in COVID-19. Turning to the study itself: Sources were T cells, B-cell-depleted T cells, or PBMCs; the material itself was cDNA or gDNA.

This CDR3 comprises 17 residues. Germline-derived CDR1 and CDR2 are LGHDT and YNNKEL (reference sequence). The junction had 12 bases not matched to a gene; V was cut back by 4 bases and J by 5 bases. This clone was detected only once. Authors' data handling: Using reference gene primer amplification, nucleated cell counts were estimated. Profiling relied on immunoSEQ multiplex PCR, and the TCRdb table lists in-frame clones only, not all of them. V and J calls and clone size are as listed in that table; D and trimming were resolved from the DNA. The sample holds tens of thousands of clones, around 83% seen once.

This rearrangement joins TRBV3-1 (or the pseudogene TRBV3-2) to TRBJ2-5, with 11 bases lining up with TRBD2. Input material: peripheral blood. The sequence derives from a man in his fifties with acute or convalescent COVID-19. The CDR3 region is CASSPVGLAGGGETQYF. CDR3 sequence (DNA): TGTGCCAGCAGCCCCGTTGGGCTAGCGGGAGGTGGGGAGACCCAGTACTTC.